This is a list of T cell receptor beta chains from one sample in a study of CD8 T cells in Susac syndrome. MiXCR, run by TCRdb on the immunoSEQ multiplex PCR reads, gives a single entry per CDR3 protein. The profile shows 65,000 to 90,000 distinct CDR3 sequences, over 85% of them singletons. The sequenced material came from CD8+ T cells from PBMCs. The source is a human donor with multiple sclerosis. Both conserved end residues are part of each CDR3. A D gene is named only where the DNA matches it firmly. Some rows have no size entry. The others give once, few or many, or a class for an expanded clone.

clone size	CDR3 length	D gene	V gene	J gene	CDR3 protein	CDR3 DNA
once	14	-	TRBV7-8	TRBJ1-5	CASSFGSGNQPQHF	TGTGCCAGCAGCTTCGGCTCGGGCAATCAGCCCCAGCATTTT
-	13	-	TRBV5-1	TRBJ1-1	CASSLDSSTEAFF	TGCGCCAGCAGCCTTGACAGTTCCACTGAAGCTTTCTTT
-	16	-	TRBV12-3/TRBV12-4	TRBJ2-5	CASLSSPRGYRETQYF	TGTGCCAGCCTCAGCAGCCCCCGGGGGTACCGCGAGACCCAGTACTTC
-	15	-	TRBV29-1	TRBJ2-3	CSVEGSGLGTDTQYF	TGCAGCGTTGAAGGATCGGGGTTAGGCACAGATACGCAGTATTTT
-	14	-	TRBV28	TRBJ1-2	CASSDPDSHYGYTF	TGTGCCAGCAGTGACCCCGACAGTCACTATGGCTACACCTTC
-	16	TRBD2	TRBV4-1	TRBJ2-3	CASSQHSGALTDTQYF	TGCGCCAGCAGCCAACATAGCGGGGCCCTCACAGATACGCAGTATTTT
-	17	-	TRBV6-5	TRBJ2-7	CASSYFGPSTSSYEQYF	TGTGCCAGCAGTTACTTTGGCCCAAGCACTAGTTCCTACGAGCAGTACTTC
-	14	-	TRBV7-3	TRBJ2-6	CASSPAMGANVLTF	TGTGCCAGCAGCCCGGCTATGGGGGCCAACGTCCTGACTTTC
-	14	TRBD1	TRBV20-1	TRBJ2-1	CSASGQGRYNEQFF	TGCAGTGCTAGCGGACAGGGCCGCTACAATGAGCAGTTCTTC
-	16	TRBD1	TRBV27	TRBJ1-2	CASSLSETGTLYGYTF	TGTGCCAGCAGTTTATCGGAGACAGGGACTTTATATGGCTACACCTTC
-	15	-	TRBV5-5	TRBJ1-1	CASSLEGPPNTEAFF	TGTGCCAGCAGCTTGGAAGGTCCACCGAACACTGAAGCTTTCTTT
-	15	TRBD1	TRBV9	TRBJ1-5	CASSVGSGGNQPQHF	TGTGCCAGCAGCGTAGGTTCAGGGGGGAATCAGCCCCAGCATTTT
-	17	-	TRBV25-1	TRBJ2-6	CASAIQWPESGANVLTF	TGTGCCAGCGCTATCCAGTGGCCGGAATCTGGGGCCAACGTCCTGACTTTC
-	18	TRBD2	TRBV7-2	TRBJ2-1	CASSSSGTSGRGHHEQFF	TGTGCCAGCAGTTCCTCCGGGACTAGCGGGAGAGGCCACCATGAGCAGTTCTTC
-	14	TRBD1	TRBV6-2/TRBV6-3	TRBJ1-1	CASSSWDRVTEAFF	TGTGCCAGCAGTTCGTGGGACAGGGTTACTGAAGCTTTCTTT
-	14	-	TRBV29-1	TRBJ2-1	CSVVGRFPYNEQFF	TGCAGCGTTGTAGGCAGGTTCCCCTACAATGAGCAGTTCTTC
-	13	-	TRBV7-2	TRBJ2-7	CASSYALAYEQYF	TGTGCCAGCAGCTACGCGCTAGCGTACGAGCAGTACTTC
-	13	-	TRBV12-3/TRBV12-4	TRBJ2-2	CASSGTDTGELFF	TGTGCCAGCAGTGGGACGGACACCGGGGAGCTGTTTTTT
-	15	-	TRBV6-1	TRBJ2-3	CASGSPWHSLDTQYF	TGTGCCAGCGGGAGCCCCTGGCACTCGTTAGATACGCAGTATTTT
-	17	TRBD2	TRBV2	TRBJ2-1	CASISPPQRDRYNEQFF	TGTGCCAGCATCTCCCCCCCACAGCGGGATCGATACAATGAGCAGTTCTTC
-	15	TRBD2	TRBV6-5	TRBJ2-7	CASSYVSGTSDEQYF	TGTGCCAGCAGTTATGTCTCCGGGACTAGCGACGAGCAGTACTTC
-	17	TRBD1	TRBV25-1	TRBJ2-5	CASRTRFRDRGEETQYF	TGTGCCAGCAGAACTCGATTCCGGGACAGGGGGGAGGAGACCCAGTACTTC
-	12	-	TRBV9	TRBJ2-2	CASSVGTGELFF	TGTGCCAGCAGCGTAGGCACCGGGGAGCTGTTTTTT
-	14	TRBD2	TRBV15	TRBJ2-5	CATSRDAGGETQYF	TGTGCCACCAGCAGAGATGCCGGGGGGGAGACCCAGTACTTC
-	13	-	TRBV9	TRBJ1-2	CASTRGDDYGYTF	TGTGCCAGCACCCGTGGGGACGACTATGGCTACACCTTC
-	15	TRBD1	TRBV4-1	TRBJ1-5	CASSHIGQGNQPQHF	TGCGCCAGCAGCCACATCGGACAGGGTAATCAGCCCCAGCATTTT
-	12	TRBD2	TRBV7-9	TRBJ2-1	CASLSPGGGFFF	TGTGCCAGCCTTTCCCCGGGGGGGGGCTTCTTCTTC
-	16	TRBD2	TRBV7-9	TRBJ2-1	CASSTSPGLAGEEQFF	TGTGCCAGCAGTACCAGCCCCGGACTAGCGGGAGAAGAGCAGTTCTTC
-	17	TRBD2	TRBV4-3	TRBJ2-3	CASSQGLAPGVTDTQYF	TGCGCCAGCAGCCAAGGACTAGCGCCGGGGGTCACAGATACGCAGTATTTT
-	13	TRBD2	TRBV5-4	TRBJ2-1	CASRGLGYNEQFF	TGTGCCAGCAGGGGACTAGGGTACAATGAGCAGTTCTTC
-	14	-	TRBV9	TRBJ2-7	CASSVGDIGYEQYF	TGTGCCAGCAGCGTCGGGGACATAGGATACGAGCAGTACTTC
-	16	TRBD1	TRBV11-1	TRBJ2-7	CASSSSPGQGNYEQYF	TGTGCCAGCAGCTCTTCCCCAGGACAGGGGAACTACGAGCAGTACTTC
-	12	-	TRBV6-2/TRBV6-3	TRBJ1-6	CASTDSYSPLHF	TGTGCCAGCACCGACAGTTATTCACCCCTCCACTTT
-	14	TRBD1	TRBV2	TRBJ1-2	CASRGTGDGYGYTF	TGTGCCAGCCGAGGGACAGGGGATGGCTATGGCTACACCTTC
-	16	-	TRBV30	TRBJ1-1	CAWSVPERPLNTEAFF	TGTGCCTGGAGTGTACCGGAGAGACCTTTGAACACTGAAGCTTTCTTT
-	17	-	TRBV2	TRBJ1-2	CASSELLVGAQGWGYTF	TGTGCCAGCAGTGAACTATTGGTGGGAGCGCAAGGATGGGGCTACACCTTC
-	12	-	TRBV12-3/TRBV12-4	TRBJ2-5	CASRHFQETQYF	TGTGCCAGCAGGCACTTCCAAGAGACCCAGTACTTC
-	11	-	TRBV12-3/TRBV12-4	TRBJ2-7	CASSFATEQYF	TGTGCCAGCAGTTTCGCCACCGAGCAGTACTTC
-	14	TRBD1	TRBV7-3	TRBJ1-1	CASSAGTGSTEAFF	TGTGCCAGCAGCGCCGGGACAGGATCCACTGAAGCTTTCTTT
once	11	-	TRBV29-1	TRBJ1-1	CSGTIDTEAFF	TGCAGCGGGACAATAGACACTGAAGCTTTCTTT